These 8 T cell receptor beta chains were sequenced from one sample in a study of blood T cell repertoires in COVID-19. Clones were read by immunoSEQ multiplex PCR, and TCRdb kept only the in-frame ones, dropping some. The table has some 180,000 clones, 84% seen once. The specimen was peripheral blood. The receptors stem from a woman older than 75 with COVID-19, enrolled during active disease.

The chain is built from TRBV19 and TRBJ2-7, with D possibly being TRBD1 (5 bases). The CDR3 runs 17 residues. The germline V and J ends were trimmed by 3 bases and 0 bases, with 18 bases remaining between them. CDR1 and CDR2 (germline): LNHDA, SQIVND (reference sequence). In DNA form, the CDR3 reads TGTGCCAGTAGTATGGGGCAGGGTGATCGTTACTCCTACGAGCAGTACTTC. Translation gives CASSMGQGDRYSYEQYF.

CDR3 sequence reads: CASSLWEASEKLFF. The CDR3 DNA follows: TGTGCCAGCAGCCTCTGGGAGGCGAGTGAAAAACTGTTTTTT. The chain recombines TRBV5-6 with TRBJ1-4; D is unresolved. Deletions cut 4 bases from V and 7 bases from J, with 14 bases between. Germline V CDR1 and CDR2: SGHDT, YYEEEE. There are 14 residues in the CDR3.

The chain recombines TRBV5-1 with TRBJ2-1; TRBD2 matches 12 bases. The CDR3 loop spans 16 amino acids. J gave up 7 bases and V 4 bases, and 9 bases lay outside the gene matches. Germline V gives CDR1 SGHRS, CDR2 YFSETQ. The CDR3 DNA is TGCGCCAGCAGCCTCACCCTAGCGGGAGGGCTTAATGAGCAGTTCTTC. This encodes CASSLTLAGGLNEQFF.

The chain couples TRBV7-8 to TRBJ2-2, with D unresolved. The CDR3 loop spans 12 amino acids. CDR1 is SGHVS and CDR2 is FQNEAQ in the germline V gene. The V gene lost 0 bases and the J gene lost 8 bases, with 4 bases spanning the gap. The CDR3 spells CASSLARGELFF. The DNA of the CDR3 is TGTGCCAGCAGCTTAGCACGGGGGGAGCTGTTTTTT. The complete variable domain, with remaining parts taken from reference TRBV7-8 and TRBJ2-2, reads GAGVSQSPRYKVAKRGQDVALRCDPISGHVSLFWYQQALGQGPEFLTYFQNEAQLDKSGLPSDRFFAERPEGSVSTLKIQRTQQEDSAVYLCASSLARGELFFGEGSRLTVL.

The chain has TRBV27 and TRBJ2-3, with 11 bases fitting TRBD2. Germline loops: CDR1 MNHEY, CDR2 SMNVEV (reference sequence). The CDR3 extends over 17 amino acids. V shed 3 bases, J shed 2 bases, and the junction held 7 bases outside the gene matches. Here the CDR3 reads CASSFFLLAGVTDTQYF. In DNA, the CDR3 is TGTGCCAGCAGTTTCTTCCTACTAGCGGGAGTCACAGATACGCAGTATTTT.

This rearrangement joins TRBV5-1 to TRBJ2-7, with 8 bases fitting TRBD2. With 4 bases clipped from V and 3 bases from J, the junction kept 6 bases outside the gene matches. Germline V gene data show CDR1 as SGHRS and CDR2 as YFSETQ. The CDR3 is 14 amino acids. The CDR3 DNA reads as TGCGCCAGCAGCCCGGTAGCGGGAAACTACGAGCAGTACTTC. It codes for CASSPVAGNYEQYF. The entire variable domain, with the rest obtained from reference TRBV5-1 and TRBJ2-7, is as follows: KAGVTQTPRYLIKTRGQQVTLSCSPISGHRSVSWYQQTPGQGLQFLFEYFSETQRNKGNFPGRFSGRQFSNSRSEMNVSTLELGDSALYLCASSPVAGNYEQYFGPGTRLTVT.

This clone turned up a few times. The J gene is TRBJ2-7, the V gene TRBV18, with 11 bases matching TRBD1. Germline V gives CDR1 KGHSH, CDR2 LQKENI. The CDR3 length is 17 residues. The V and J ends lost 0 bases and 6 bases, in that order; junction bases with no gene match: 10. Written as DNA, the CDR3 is TGTGCCAGCTCACCACCGGATTGGACAGGGGGCTTGGGCGAGCAGTACTTC. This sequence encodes CASSPPDWTGGLGEQYF.

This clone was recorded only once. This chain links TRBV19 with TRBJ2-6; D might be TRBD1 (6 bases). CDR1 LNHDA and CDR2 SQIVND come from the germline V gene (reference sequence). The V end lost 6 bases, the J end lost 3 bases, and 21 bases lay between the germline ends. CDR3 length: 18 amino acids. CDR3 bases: TGTGCCAGTAGCCCCGTTCGAGGGGGTGGGAATGGGGCCAACGTCCTGACTTTC. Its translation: CASSPVRGGGNGANVLTF.